One and the same sample provided the 16 T cell receptor beta chains below, sequenced in a study of early T cells in non-severe SARS-CoV-2 infection. MiXCR, run by TCRdb on the 5' RACE reads, gives a single entry per CDR3 protein. The sample holds 50,000 to 60,000 distinct CDR3 sequences, around 12% seen once. Specimen: whole blood. The receptors shown here come from an adult who was a healthcare worker with PCR-confirmed SARS-CoV-2 infection or an uninfected control (not recorded which).

This clonotype was seen many times. The chain couples TRBV7-9 to TRBJ1-6, with D unresolved. Trimming shortened V by 2 bases and J by 10 bases, and 12 bases separated the two germline ends. From germline, CDR1 is SEHNR and CDR2 FQNEAQ (reference sequence). CDR3 size: 14 residues. The CDR3 region is CASSLSTSWSPLHF. CDR3 in DNA: TGTGCCAGCAGCTTATCGACTTCTTGGTCACCCCTCCACTTT. The complete variable domain, with remaining parts taken from reference TRBV7-9 and TRBJ1-6, reads DTGVSQNPRHKITKRGQNVTFRCDPISEHNRLYWYRQTLGQGPEFLTYFQNEAQLEKSRLLSDRFSAERPKGSFSTLEIQRTEQGDSAMYLCASSLSTSWSPLHFGNGTRLTVT.

The chain has TRBV19 and TRBJ2-2; TRBD1 matches 12 bases. Germline V gives CDR1 LNHDA, CDR2 SQIVND (reference sequence). The length of the CDR3 is 16 residues. The ends lost 4 bases at V and 6 bases at J; junction bases unmatched: 6. DNA of the CDR3: TGTGCCAGTAGTACCCGAGGGACAGGGGGCTCCGGGGAGCTGTTTTTT. This encodes CASSTRGTGGSGELFF.

The genes are TRBV6-5 and TRBJ1-2; D not certain. Germline loops: CDR1 MNHEY, CDR2 SVGAGI. V lost 8 bases to trimming and J lost 4 bases, with 8 bases between them. CDR3 size: 11 residues. The CDR3 reads CASREAYGYTF. For the CDR3, the DNA is TGTGCCAGCCGGGAGGCCTATGGCTACACCTTC.

This clonotype occurred a few times. The chain is built from TRBV7-9 and TRBJ2-1; D tentatively fits TRBD1 or TRBD2 (6 bases each). Germline lookup yields CDR1 SEHNR and CDR2 FQNEAQ (reference sequence). Trimming cost V 6 bases and J 8 bases, with 17 bases left between them. The CDR3 covers 14 residues. The CDR3 region is CASSQGGNYHEQFF. The CDR3 nucleotides are TGTGCCAGCAGTCAAGGGGGGAACTATCATGAGCAGTTCTTC.

The V and J genes are TRBV6-5 and TRBJ1-2; TRBD1 matches at 9 bases. This CDR3 spans 16 amino acids. V lost 2 bases, J lost 4 bases, and 8 bases stayed unmatched. CDR1 MNHEY and CDR2 SVGAGI come from the germline V gene. The CDR3, as DNA: TGTGCCAGCAGTTACACTTCGGACAGGGGTGGCTATGGCTACACCTTC. Amino acid sequence: CASSYTSDRGGYGYTF.

This clonotype has a count of ten or more. CDR3 bases: TGTGCCAGCAGCTTTCGGGACAATGAGCAGTTCTTC. This encodes CASSFRDNEQFF. The V and J genes are TRBV7-9 and TRBJ2-1, with no clear D. The CDR3 length is 12 residues. V lost 3 bases and J lost 5, with 5 bases in between. The germline V gene has CDR1 SEHNR and CDR2 FQNEAQ (reference sequence).

The rearrangement joins TRBV12-5 to TRBJ1-5; D unclear. Germline CDR1 reads LGHNT; CDR2 reads FRNRAP. The germline V and J ends were trimmed by 0 bases and 11 bases, with 8 bases remaining between them. The CDR3 runs 12 residues. The CDR3 DNA reads as TGTGCTAGTGGTTTGGTACTGAGGGCCCAGCATTTT. It is translated as CASGLVLRAQHF.

This clonotype was detected many times. The rearrangement links TRBV27 to TRBJ2-7, with a weak D call TRBD1 (6 bases). The length of the CDR3 is 18 residues. Trimming cost V 5 bases and J 2 bases, with 25 bases left between them. Germline-derived CDR1 and CDR2 are MNHEY and SMNVEV (reference sequence). Here the CDR3 DNA reads TGTGCCAGCAGTCCCCTTGGTCTTGGCAGGGGTTTACCCTACGAGCAGTACTTC. This sequence encodes CASSPLGLGRGLPYEQYF.

The chain links TRBV7-8 to TRBJ2-7; unclear D gene. The CDR3 length is 16 residues. Germline V CDR1 and CDR2: SGHVS, FQNEAQ. The V gene lost 0 bases and the J gene lost 2 bases, with 14 bases spanning the gap. Here the CDR3 DNA reads TGTGCCAGCAGCTTAGCGGGTACAGTGACACCCTACGAGCAGTACTTC. It encodes CASSLAGTVTPYEQYF.

The genes are TRBV29-1 and TRBJ2-5; D is perhaps TRBD2 (5 bases). The CDR3 consists of 15 residues. Germline-derived CDR1 and CDR2 are SQVTM and ANQGSEA. Trimming shortened V by 0 bases and J by 2 bases, and 13 bases separated the two germline ends. CDR3 DNA: TGCAGCGTTGAAGACCTACTGCGCGGGCAAGAGACCCAGTACTTC. Amino acid sequence: CSVEDLLRGQETQYF. Looking up the rest from reference TRBV29-1 and TRBJ2-5 gives the full variable domain: SAVISQKPSRDICQRGTSLTIQCQVDSQVTMMFWYRQQPGQSLTLIATANQGSEATYESGFVIDKFPISRPNLTFSTLTVSNMSPEDSSIYLCSVEDLLRGQETQYFGPGTRLLVL.

This clonotype was detected only a few times. The rearrangement uses TRBV11-2 and TRBJ2-7, with 7 bases lining up with TRBD2. The V gene's germline CDR1 is SGHAT and CDR2 FQNNGV. This CDR3 contains 15 residues. V trimming: 3 bases; J trimming: 4 bases; junction bases outside the gene matches: 9. The CDR3, as DNA: TGTGCCAGCAGCTTTGGCGGAACGGGGGGATACGAGCAGTACTTC. It translates to CASSFGGTGGYEQYF. Supplemented by reference TRBV11-2 and TRBJ2-7, the full variable domain reads EAGVAQSPRYKIIEKRQSVAFWCNPISGHATLYWYQQILGQGPKLLIQFQNNGVVDDSQLPKDRFSAERLKGVDSTLKIQPAKLEDSAVYLCASSFGGTGGYEQYFGPGTRLTVT.

The V and J genes are TRBV11-3 and TRBJ2-1; D is perhaps TRBD2 (6 bases). CDR1 and CDR2 (germline): SGHNT, YENEEA. Trimming shortened V by 5 bases and J by 9 bases, and 11 bases separated the two germline ends. CDR3 length equals 12 residues. CDR3 in DNA: TGTGCCAGCAGCCCCTTCGGGGGTGAGCAGTTCTTC. Amino acid sequence: CASSPFGGEQFF.

The chain links TRBV19 to TRBJ2-1; D might be TRBD1 or TRBD2, each matching 5 bases. The germline V gene has CDR1 LNHDA and CDR2 SQIVND (reference sequence). V was trimmed by 9 bases and J by 12 bases, leaving 9 bases between them. There are 9 residues in the CDR3. The CDR3 reads CASQGRQFF. The CDR3 coding sequence is TGTGCCAGCCAGGGACGGCAGTTCTTC.

This clonotype was detected many times. The chain employs TRBV3-1 and TRBJ1-2, with no clear D. This CDR3 contains 11 residues. Trimming removed 4 bases at V and 9 bases at J, with 9 bases between. Germline CDR1 reads LGHDT; CDR2 reads YNNKEL (reference sequence). CDR3 protein: CASSRDLSYTF. The DNA for the CDR3 is TGTGCCAGCAGCCGAGACCTCAGCTACACCTTC.

V and J are TRBV9 and TRBJ2-5; 7 bases are shared with TRBD2. The CDR3 covers 14 residues. Losses at the gene ends were 7 bases for V and 1 base for J; bases not matched to a gene: 7. Germline lookup yields CDR1 SGDLS and CDR2 YYNGEE. CDR3 residues: CASGRGDFQETQYF. CDR3 DNA: TGTGCCAGCGGCCGGGGGGACTTCCAAGAGACCCAGTACTTC.

This clonotype was counted only a few times. The chain employs TRBV29-1 and TRBJ1-2; tentative D call: TRBD1 (6 bases). The CDR3 totals 11 residues. Germline V gene data show CDR1 as SQVTM and CDR2 as ANQGSEA. Trimming removed 6 bases from V and 8 bases from J, with 13 bases in between. CDR3 nucleotide sequence: TGCAGCGTAGAGCACAGGGACGGCTACACCTTC. Amino acids: CSVEHRDGYTF.